The 18 T cell receptor beta chains in this list originate from one sample, sequenced in a study of T cells in Graves' hyperthyroidism and ophthalmopathy. RNA transcripts served as the template for amplifying TCR beta CDR3 regions. The HTBI set primed first-round TCR CDR3 RT-PCR. MiXCR, applied by TCRdb to the multiplex PCR reads, yields one record per CDR3 protein. The table shows about half a million distinct CDR3 sequences, with around 21% occurring only once. Sequenced input: blood. The receptors shown here come from a man younger than 30 with Graves' hyperthyroidism.

The chain has TRBV2 and TRBJ2-5; D might be TRBD1 (5 bases). The CDR3 extends over 18 amino acids. Germline V gives CDR1 SNHLY, CDR2 FYNNEI. V was cut by 2 bases and J by 5 bases, with 24 bases left in between. CDR3: CASSEPSRDVPNSETQYF. The DNA of the CDR3 is TGTGCCAGCAGTGAACCTTCCAGGGATGTCCCTAACAGCGAGACCCAGTACTTC.

The chain has TRBV12-3 or TRBV12-4 and TRBJ2-1; 8 nucleotides line up with TRBD2. Trimming took 0 bases from V and 8 from J; bases not matched to a gene: 3. This CDR3 is built from 14 residues. The CDR3 loop reads CASSLAEREYEQFF. Written as DNA, the CDR3 is TGTGCCAGCAGTTTAGCGGAGCGGGAGTATGAGCAGTTCTTC.

This clonotype was seen repeatedly, ten times or more. The chain employs TRBV29-1 and TRBJ2-7, with D tentatively TRBD2 (5 bases). V was trimmed by 5 bases and J by 3 bases, leaving 17 bases between them. CDR1 and CDR2 from the germline V gene are SQVTM and ANQGSEA. The CDR3 has 14 amino acids. CDR3 nucleotide sequence: TGCAGCGTTCAAACCCCCGGGGTCCGCTACGAGCAGTACTTC. This gives the protein CSVQTPGVRYEQYF.

This rearrangement joins TRBV12-3 or TRBV12-4 to TRBJ1-5; D remains ambiguous. V was shortened by 7 bases and J by 3 bases, with 10 bases between the two germline ends. CDR3 length equals 13 residues. The CDR3 is CASNGPNNQPQHF. As DNA, the CDR3 is TGTGCCAGCAATGGACCGAACAATCAGCCCCAGCATTTT.

The sample holds many counts of this clonotype. This chain links TRBV15 with TRBJ2-7; 7 bases align to TRBD1. The CDR3 consists of 15 residues. Looked up from germline, CDR1 is LNHNV and CDR2 is YYDKDF (reference sequence). The junction had 11 bases not matched to a gene; V was cut back by 2 bases and J by 7 bases. CDR3 protein: CATSRSRRQGVEQYF. In nucleotides, the CDR3 is TGTGCCACCAGCAGATCACGTCGGCAGGGGGTTGAGCAGTACTTC. The complete variable domain, with remaining parts taken from reference TRBV15 and TRBJ2-7, reads DAMVIQNPRYQVTQFGKPVTLSCSQTLNHNVMYWYQQKSSQAPKLLFHYYDKDFNNEADTPDNFQSRRPNTSFCFLDIRSPGLGDTAMYLCATSRSRRQGVEQYFGPGTRLTVT.

This clonotype appeared many times. The V gene is TRBV28, the J gene TRBJ2-7, with D possibly being TRBD2 (6 bases). Between the trimmed V and J ends, which lost 8 bases and 2 bases, there was a span of 16 bases. In germline, CDR1 is MDHEN, CDR2 SYDVKM. The CDR3 totals 14 residues. The DNA for the CDR3 is TGTGCCAGCCTCGCAGCGGGCAATACCTACGAGCAGTACTTC. This translates into CASLAAGNTYEQYF. Variable domain in full (rest from reference TRBV28 and TRBJ2-7): DVKVTQSSRYLVKRTGEKVFLECVQDMDHENMFWYRQDPGLGLRLIYFSYDVKMKEKGDIPEGYSVSREKKERFSLILESASTNQTSMYLCASLAAGNTYEQYFGPGTRLTVT.

This clonotype was counted ten times or more. CDR3 sequence: CASSLEEGATAYEQYF. The CDR3 region has the DNA TGTGCCAGCAGCTTGGAAGAGGGAGCAACGGCCTACGAGCAGTACTTC. V gene TRBV5-5 combines with J gene TRBJ2-7, with D maybe TRBD2 (5 bases). The CDR3 runs to 16 residues. V was clipped by 0 bases and J by 2 bases, with 15 bases between them. CDR1 and CDR2 (germline): SGHKS, YYEKEE (reference sequence).

This clonotype showed up many times. The V gene is TRBV27, the J gene TRBJ1-1; D may be TRBD1 (5 bases). Germline V lookup: CDR1 MNHEY, CDR2 SMNVEV (reference sequence). Trimming took off 3 bases at V and 3 bases at J, with 17 bases between the two ends. This CDR3 contains 16 residues. The CDR3 protein is CASSFGAGGEDTEAFF. DNA of the CDR3: TGTGCCAGCAGTTTTGGGGCGGGGGGTGAGGACACTGAAGCTTTCTTT.

This clonotype occurred many times. V gene TRBV6-5 combines with J gene TRBJ2-5; D gene ambiguous. V lost 0 bases and J lost 7, with 12 bases in between. CDR3 length equals 14 residues. In germline, CDR1 is MNHEY, CDR2 SVGAGI. The CDR3 spells CASSYSMTAGTQYF. The CDR3 DNA reads TGTGCCAGCAGTTACTCGATGACGGCAGGGACCCAGTACTTC.

This rearrangement joins TRBV29-1 to TRBJ2-7, with TRBD1 as a possible D gene (7 bases). The ends were cut back, 6 bases at V and 0 bases at J, with 12 bases in the middle. Germline V gene sequence: CDR1 SQVTM, CDR2 ANQGSEA. This CDR3 spans 13 amino acids. The CDR3 reads CSVAGGSSYEQYF. The CDR3 nucleotides are TGCAGCGTCGCAGGGGGGAGCTCCTACGAGCAGTACTTC.

At least ten counts were recorded for this clonotype. The chain couples TRBV6-2 or TRBV6-3 to TRBJ1-3; 7 nucleotides agree with TRBD1. V was clipped by 7 bases and J by 5 bases; unmatched bases: 20. The germline gives CDR1 MNHEY, CDR2 SVGEGT. The CDR3 contains 18 residues. This CDR3 is CASTLGKDRKALRNTIYF. CDR3 sequence (DNA): TGTGCCAGCACCTTGGGGAAGGACAGGAAGGCTCTGAGAAACACCATATATTTT.

V is TRBV20-1 and J is TRBJ2-2, with 11 bases lining up with TRBD1. Germline CDR1 is DFQATT and CDR2 is SNEGSKA (reference sequence). The CDR3 extends over 14 amino acids. DNA for the CDR3: TGCTCTTCCACCGGGACAGGGGGCACCGGGGAGCTGTTTTTT. Amino acid sequence: CSSTGTGGTGELFF.

This clonotype appeared a few times. V and J are TRBV27 and TRBJ1-1, with a possible D match to TRBD1 (5 bases). V lost 8 bases and J 3 bases, leaving 28 bases between the germline ends. Germline lookup yields CDR1 MNHEY and CDR2 SMNVEV (reference sequence). The CDR3 consists of 18 residues. The CDR3 DNA reads TGTGCCAGCCAACGGGACCCGGGCAGACTCTTCGCTGACACTGAAGCTTTCTTT. This gives the protein CASQRDPGRLFADTEAFF.

This clonotype has at least ten counts. The genes are TRBV20-1 and TRBJ1-5; tentatively, D is TRBD1 (5 bases). Germline V gene lookup returns CDR1 DFQATT and CDR2 SNEGSKA (reference sequence). Trimming took 2 bases from V and 5 from J, leaving 16 bases between them. The CDR3 is 15 amino acids. The CDR3 reads CSARRGVIRHQPQHF. In nucleotides, the CDR3 is TGCAGTGCTAGACGGGGGGTTATACGCCATCAGCCCCAGCATTTT.

In its sample, this clonotype was seen a few times. The chain employs TRBV4-2 and TRBJ2-7; TRBD1 or TRBD2 may be the D gene (7 bases each). The CDR3 has 16 residues. Trimming pared 4 bases from V and 0 bases from J, leaving 16 bases between. From germline, CDR1 is LGHNA and CDR2 YNFKEQ. DNA for the CDR3: TGTGCCAGCAGCCTTCGGACAGGCGGGAGCTCCTACGAGCAGTACTTC. This sequence encodes CASSLRTGGSSYEQYF.

This chain connects TRBV10-3 to TRBJ2-7; the D gene could be TRBD1 or TRBD2 (5 bases each). The CDR3 spans 14 residues. In germline, CDR1 is ENHRY, CDR2 SYGVKD. V was trimmed by 6 bases and J by 0 bases, leaving 12 bases between them. CDR3 DNA: TGTGCCATCAGACGGGACGGGCTCTCCTACGAGCAGTACTTC. Translating gives CAIRRDGLSYEQYF.

The chain recombines TRBV19 with TRBJ2-7; a weak D match, TRBD1 (6 bases). The CDR3 sequence is 14 residues long. V lost 5 bases, J lost 5 bases, and 16 bases lay in between. The germline V gene has CDR1 LNHDA and CDR2 SQIVND (reference sequence). The CDR3 region is CASSLWAGENEQYF. CDR3 nucleotide sequence: TGTGCCAGTAGTCTATGGGCAGGGGAGAACGAGCAGTACTTC.

The table lists this clonotype with a few counts. This chain links TRBV20-1 with TRBJ1-1; D is unresolved. The germline CDR1 and CDR2 sequences are DFQATT and SNEGSKA (reference sequence). The germline V and J ends were trimmed by 2 bases and 4 bases, with 8 bases remaining between them. There are 12 residues in the CDR3. Written as DNA, the CDR3 is TGCAGTGCTAGACCTGTTCGCACTGAAGCTTTCTTT. Translated: CSARPVRTEAFF.